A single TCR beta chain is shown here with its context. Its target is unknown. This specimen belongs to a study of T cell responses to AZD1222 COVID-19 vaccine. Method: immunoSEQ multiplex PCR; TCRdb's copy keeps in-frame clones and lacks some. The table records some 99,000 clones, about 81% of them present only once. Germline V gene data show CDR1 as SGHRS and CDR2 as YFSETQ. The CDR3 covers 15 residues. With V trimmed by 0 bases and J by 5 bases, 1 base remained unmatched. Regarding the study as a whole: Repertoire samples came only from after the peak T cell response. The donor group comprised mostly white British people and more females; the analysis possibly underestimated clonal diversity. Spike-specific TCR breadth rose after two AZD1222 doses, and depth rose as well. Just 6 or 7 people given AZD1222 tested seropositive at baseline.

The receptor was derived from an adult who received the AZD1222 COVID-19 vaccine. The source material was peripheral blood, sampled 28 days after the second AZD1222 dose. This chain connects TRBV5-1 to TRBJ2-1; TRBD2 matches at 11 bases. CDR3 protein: CASSLGLAGHNEQFF. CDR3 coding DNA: TGCGCCAGCAGCTTGGGACTAGCGGGGCACAATGAGCAGTTCTTC. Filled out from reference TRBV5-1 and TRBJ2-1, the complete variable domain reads KAGVTQTPRYLIKTRGQQVTLSCSPISGHRSVSWYQQTPGQGLQFLFEYFSETQRNKGNFPGRFSGRQFSNSRSEMNVSTLELGDSALYLCASSLGLAGHNEQFFGPGTRLTVL.